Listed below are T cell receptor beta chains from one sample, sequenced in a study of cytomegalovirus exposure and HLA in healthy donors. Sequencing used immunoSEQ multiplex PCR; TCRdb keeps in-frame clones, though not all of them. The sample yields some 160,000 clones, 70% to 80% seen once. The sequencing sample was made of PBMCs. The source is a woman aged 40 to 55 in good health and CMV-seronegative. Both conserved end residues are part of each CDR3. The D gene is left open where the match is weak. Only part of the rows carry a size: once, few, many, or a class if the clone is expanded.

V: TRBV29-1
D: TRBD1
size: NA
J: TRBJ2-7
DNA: TGCAGCGTTGCCCTGACAGGGAGCTCCTACGAGCAGTACTTC
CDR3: CSVALTGSSYEQYF

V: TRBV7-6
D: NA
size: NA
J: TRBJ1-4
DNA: TGTGCCAGCAGCTTAATGCGAGATGAAAAACTGTTTTTT
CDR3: CASSLMRDEKLFF

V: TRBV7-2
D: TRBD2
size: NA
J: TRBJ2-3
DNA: TGTGCCAGCAGCTTGAGCCTAGCGGGAGCAGATACGCAGTATTTT
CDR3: CASSLSLAGADTQYF

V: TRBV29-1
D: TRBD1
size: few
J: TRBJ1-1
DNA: TGCAGCGTGGTCCCGACAGGGGGCGAGACTGAAGCTTTCTTT
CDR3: CSVVPTGGETEAFF

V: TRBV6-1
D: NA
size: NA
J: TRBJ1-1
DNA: TGTGCCAGCAGGCGGGACGCGGGGAACACTGAAGCTTTCTTT
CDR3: CASRRDAGNTEAFF

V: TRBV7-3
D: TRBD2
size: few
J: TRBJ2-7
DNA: TGTGCCAGCAGCTTAATCTCTCTTAGCGGGAGGGGCTCCTACGAGCAGTACTTC
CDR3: CASSLISLSGRGSYEQYF

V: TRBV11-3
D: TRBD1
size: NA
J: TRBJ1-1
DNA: TGTGCCAGCAGCCCTGGCGGGACAGGGGCAACGGGAACTGAAGCTTTCTTT
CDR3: CASSPGGTGATGTEAFF

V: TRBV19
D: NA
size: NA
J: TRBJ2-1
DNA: TGTGCCAGTAGTATTCGTGGAATCGGAGAGGTTCGCTACAATGAGCAGTTCTTC
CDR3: CASSIRGIGEVRYNEQFF

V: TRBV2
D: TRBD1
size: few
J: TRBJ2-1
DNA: TGTGCCAGCAGTCGACAGGGGGTAGAGGTCAATGAGCAGTTCTTC
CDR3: CASSRQGVEVNEQFF

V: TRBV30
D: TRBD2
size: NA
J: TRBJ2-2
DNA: TGTGCCTGGAGTGTAATGACTAGCGTCACCGGGGAGCTGTTTTTT
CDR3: CAWSVMTSVTGELFF

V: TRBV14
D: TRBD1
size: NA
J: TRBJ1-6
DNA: TGTGCCAGCAGCCTTACCGGGACAGGGGTTACAAATTCACCCCTCCACTTT
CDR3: CASSLTGTGVTNSPLHF

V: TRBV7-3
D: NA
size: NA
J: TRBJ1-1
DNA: TGTGCCAGCAGCTCCCCCGGGAAAATCGCTTTCTTT
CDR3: CASSSPGKIAFF

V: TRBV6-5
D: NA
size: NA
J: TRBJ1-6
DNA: TGTGCCAGCAGTTATTCAGGTTCGAATAATTCACCCCTCCACTTT
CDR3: CASSYSGSNNSPLHF

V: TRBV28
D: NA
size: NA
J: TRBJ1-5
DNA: TGTGCCAGCAGTTCTTTTACCGGCAGGGGAGGGAATAGCAATCAGCCCCAGCATTTT
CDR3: CASSSFTGRGGNSNQPQHF

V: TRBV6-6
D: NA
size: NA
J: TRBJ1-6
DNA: TGTGCCAGCAGTCCAGGGTCTACTAATTCACCCCTCCACTTT
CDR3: CASSPGSTNSPLHF

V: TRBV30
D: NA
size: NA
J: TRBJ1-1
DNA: TGTGCCTGGAGCCCTCCCGTTGCGGCCAGAATGAGTGAAGCTTTCTTT
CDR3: CAWSPPVAARMSEAFF

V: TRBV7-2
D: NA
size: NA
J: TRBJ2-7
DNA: TGTGCCAGCAGCTTAAAAGGGGGGGTGGGGGAGCAGTACTTC
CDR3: CASSLKGGVGEQYF

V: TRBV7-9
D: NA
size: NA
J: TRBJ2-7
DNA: TGTGCCAGCAGCCCAGGGAAAGACGAGCAGTACTTC
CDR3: CASSPGKDEQYF

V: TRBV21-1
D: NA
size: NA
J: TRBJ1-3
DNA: TGTGCCAGCAGCAAAAATCAGTCAGGAAACACCATATATTTT
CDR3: CASSKNQSGNTIYF

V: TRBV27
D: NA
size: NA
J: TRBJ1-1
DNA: TGTGCCAGCAGTTTGTCCGGAACAGGGATCACTGAAGCTTTCTTT
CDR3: CASSLSGTGITEAFF

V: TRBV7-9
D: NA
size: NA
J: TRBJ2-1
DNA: TGTGCCAGCAGCTTAGACGTAAACGGCAATGAGCAGTTCTTC
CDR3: CASSLDVNGNEQFF

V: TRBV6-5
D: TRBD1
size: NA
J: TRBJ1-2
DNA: TGTGCCAGCAACCCAGGACAGGGAGGCTATGGCTACACCTTC
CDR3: CASNPGQGGYGYTF

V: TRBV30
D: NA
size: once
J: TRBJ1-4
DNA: TGTGCCTGGAGCGTACCCCCCTTCTTTAGGGGAGGAGAGGGAAAACTGTTTTTT
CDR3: CAWSVPPFFRGGEGKLFF

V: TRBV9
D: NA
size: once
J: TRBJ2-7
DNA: TGTGCCAGCAGCCCCTCGTCCAACCTAGGGGAAGAGCAGTACTTC
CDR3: CASSPSSNLGEEQYF

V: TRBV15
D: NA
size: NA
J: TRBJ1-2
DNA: TGTGCCACCAGCAGGGTGGGGAGTCTATATGGCTACACCTTC
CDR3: CATSRVGSLYGYTF

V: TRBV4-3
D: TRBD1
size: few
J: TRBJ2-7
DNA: TGCGCCAGCAGCCAGGACAGGGGCTACGAGCAGTACTTC
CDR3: CASSQDRGYEQYF

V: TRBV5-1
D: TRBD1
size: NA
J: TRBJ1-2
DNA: TGCGCCAGCAGCTTGAGGGACAGCGGCTACACCTTC
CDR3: CASSLRDSGYTF

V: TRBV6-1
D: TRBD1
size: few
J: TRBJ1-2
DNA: TGTGCCAGCAGTGAACAAGTCGGACAGGGCTATGGCTACACCTTC
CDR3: CASSEQVGQGYGYTF